The 10 T cell receptor beta chains presented below share a single source sample, sequenced in a study of cytomegalovirus exposure and HLA in healthy donors. Clones were read by immunoSEQ multiplex PCR, and TCRdb kept only the in-frame ones, dropping some. The table has roughly 120,000 clones, about 88% seen once. Sequenced: PBMCs. All receptors derive from a man between 18 and 29 years old in good health and CMV-seropositive.

The J gene is TRBJ1-1, the V gene TRBV5-4, with D tentatively TRBD1 (6 bases). Trimming took 5 bases from V and 0 from J, leaving 11 bases between them. The CDR3 length is 14 residues. Germline CDR1 and CDR2: SGHNT and YYREEE (reference sequence). The CDR3 nucleotides are TGTGCCAGCAGACTACAGGGCATGAACACTGAAGCTTTCTTT. It yields the protein CASRLQGMNTEAFF.

The chain carries TRBV10-2 and TRBJ2-7, with a weak D call TRBD1 (6 bases). Germline V gene sequence: CDR1 WSHSY, CDR2 SAAADI. With 7 bases removed from V and 5 bases from J, the gap between germline ends came to 27 bases. CDR3 size: 17 residues. In DNA, the CDR3 is TGCGCCAGCAACCGGGACACCTTCTCCGCCGACTTCAACGAGCAGTACTTC. Its protein is CASNRDTFSADFNEQYF.

The chain employs TRBV10-3 and TRBJ1-3; TRBD1 agrees at 10 bases. This CDR3 has 13 amino acids. Germline CDR1 ENHRY, CDR2 SYGVKD. With V trimmed by 11 bases and J by 3 bases, 4 bases remained unmatched. The DNA of the CDR3 is TGTGCCGGACAGGGGGAGAATGGAAACACCATATATTTT. It yields the protein CAGQGENGNTIYF.

The CDR3 nucleotides read TGTGCCAGCAGTTGGACTAGCGGGGGCCCCGGGGAGCTGTTTTTT. Protein: CASSWTSGGPGELFF. The V call is TRBV7-6, the J call TRBJ2-2, with 13 positions matching TRBD2. The germline V gene encodes CDR1 SGHVS and CDR2 FNYEAQ. Trimming at V came to 6 bases and at J to 6 bases, leaving 4 bases not matched to a gene. The CDR3 contains 15 residues.

V usage is TRBV5-1 and J usage is TRBJ2-5; TRBD1 is a possible D gene (5 bases). CDR3 size: 16 residues. In germline, CDR1 is SGHRS, CDR2 YFSETQ. V lost 4 bases to trimming and J lost 7 bases, with 23 bases between them. CDR3 region: CASSTHQQDMDLTQYF. CDR3 nucleotides: TGCGCCAGCAGCACCCACCAGCAGGACATGGACCTGACCCAGTACTTC. Looking up the rest from reference TRBV5-1 and TRBJ2-5 gives the full variable domain: KAGVTQTPRYLIKTRGQQVTLSCSPISGHRSVSWYQQTPGQGLQFLFEYFSETQRNKGNFPGRFSGRQFSNSRSEMNVSTLELGDSALYLCASSTHQQDMDLTQYFGPGTRLLVL.

The V call is TRBV13, the J call TRBJ2-1; perhaps TRBD1 as D (7 bases). Germline CDR1 and CDR2: PRHDT and FYEKMQ (reference sequence). Trimming took 2 bases from V and 10 from J, leaving 12 bases between them. The CDR3 sequence is 13 residues long. CDR3 sequence (DNA): TGTGCCAGCAGCTTACCAGGGGGGCACGAGCAGTTCTTC. This encodes CASSLPGGHEQFF.

The chain couples TRBV4-1 to TRBJ2-7; D might be TRBD2 (5 bases). Germline CDR1 reads MGHRA; CDR2 reads YSYEKL. Trimming removed 0 bases from V and 7 bases from J, with 22 bases in between. This CDR3 is 17 amino acids long. This chain's CDR3 is CASSQDCPGLQCREQYF. The DNA for the CDR3 is TGCGCCAGCAGCCAAGACTGCCCGGGGTTGCAGTGTAGGGAGCAGTACTTC.

This rearrangement joins TRBV18 to TRBJ2-3, with a weak D call TRBD1 (5 bases). Trimming took off 5 bases at V and 2 bases at J, with 14 bases between the two ends. From germline, CDR1 is KGHSH and CDR2 LQKENI. The CDR3 length is 15 residues. The CDR3 nucleotides are TGTGCCAGCTCAAGGGGCCGGGCCATCACAGATACGCAGTATTTT. Translated: CASSRGRAITDTQYF.

J is TRBJ1-2 and V is TRBV19, with TRBD1 as a possible D gene (6 bases). Germline CDR1 LNHDA, CDR2 SQIVND (reference sequence). The CDR3 has 16 residues. Trimming pared 4 bases from V and 0 bases from J, leaving 15 bases between. The CDR3 DNA reads as TGTGCCAGTAGTACGACGGCAAGGACAGCTAACTATGGCTACACCTTC. This sequence encodes CASSTTARTANYGYTF.

This chain connects TRBV18 to TRBJ2-7; TRBD1 is a possible D gene (6 bases). In germline, CDR1 is KGHSH, CDR2 LQKENI. Trimming removed 2 bases at V and 2 bases at J, with 16 bases between. CDR3 size: 16 residues. For the CDR3, the DNA is TGTGCCAGCTCACCAGGGCCCGGCAGGGGACCCTACGAGCAGTACTTC. Translating it yields CASSPGPGRGPYEQYF.